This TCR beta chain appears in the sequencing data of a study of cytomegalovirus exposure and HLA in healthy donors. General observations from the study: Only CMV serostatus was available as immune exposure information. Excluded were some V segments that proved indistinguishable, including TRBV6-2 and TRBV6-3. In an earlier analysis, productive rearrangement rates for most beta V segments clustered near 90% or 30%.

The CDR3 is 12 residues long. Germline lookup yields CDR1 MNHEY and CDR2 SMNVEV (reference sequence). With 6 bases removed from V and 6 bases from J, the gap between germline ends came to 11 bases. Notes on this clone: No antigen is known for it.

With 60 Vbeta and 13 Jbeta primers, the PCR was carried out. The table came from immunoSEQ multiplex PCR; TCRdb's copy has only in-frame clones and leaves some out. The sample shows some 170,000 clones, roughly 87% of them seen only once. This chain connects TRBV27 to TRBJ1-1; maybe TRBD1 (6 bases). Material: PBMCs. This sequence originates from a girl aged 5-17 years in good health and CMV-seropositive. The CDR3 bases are TGTGCCAGCAGGCCCAGGGGCGCTGAAGCTTTCTTT. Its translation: CASRPRGAEAFF.